Listed below are T cell receptor beta chains from one sample, sequenced in a study of T cells in Graves' hyperthyroidism and ophthalmopathy. Using its own MiXCR run on the multiplex PCR reads, TCRdb lists one record per CDR3 protein. The table lists almost 600,000 distinct CDR3 sequences, about 45% of them singletons. The sample taken for sequencing was peripheral blood or thyroid tissue (not recorded which). These receptor sequences come from a woman between 18 and 30 years old with Graves' hyperthyroidism. CDR3s include the opening cysteine and the closing phenylalanine or tryptophan. The D gene is left open where the match is weak. Clone size is given for some rows only: seen once, a few or many times, or a class if the clone is expanded.

size,V,J,D,CDR3,DNA
-,TRBV19,TRBJ2-6,-,CASTIGVSNVLTF,TGTGCCAGTACCATAGGGGTTTCCAACGTCCTGACTTTC
few,TRBV5-6,TRBJ1-3,TRBD1,CASSSTTGTGYSRNTIYF,TGTGCCAGCAGCTCAACAACCGGGACAGGGTATTCCAGAAACACCATATATTTT
-,TRBV20-1,TRBJ2-2,-,CRDLGETPGSCFF,-
many,TRBV2,TRBJ1-3,TRBD1,CASTILRGSSGNTIYF,TGTGCCAGCACCATTCTCAGGGGGAGCTCTGGAAACACCATATATTTT
-,TRBV29-1,TRBJ1-3,-,CSVAEGSENTIYF,TGCAGCGTGGCGGAGGGATCTGAAAACACCATATATTTT
-,TRBV2,TRBJ1-2,-,CASSEGVVAGYTF,TGTGCCAGCAGTGAAGGGGTTGTGGCTGGCTACACCTTC
many,TRBV20-1,TRBJ1-5,-,CSATGGNQPQHF,TGCAGTGCTACCGGGGGCAATCAGCCCCAGCATTTT
-,TRBV24-1,TRBJ1-6,-,CATSDHDRSYNSPLHF,TGTGCCACCAGTGACCATGACCGCTCCTATAATTCACCCCTCCACTTT
many,TRBV2,TRBJ1-1,TRBD1,CASSGLDRGTEAFF,TGTGCCAGCAGTGGATTAGACAGGGGCACTGAAGCTTTCTTT
-,TRBV7-3,TRBJ1-5,-,CASSQEGSQYSNQPQHF,TGTGCCAGCAGCCAAGAAGGGAGCCAATATAGCAATCAGCCCCAGCATTTT
many,TRBV3-1,TRBJ1-1,-,CATSRETYHYFF,TGTGCCACCTCCAGGGAAACATACCACTATTTCTTT
many,TRBV19,TRBJ2-6,-,CASSLVANVLTF,TGTGCCAGTAGTCTGGTGGCCAACGTCCTGACTTTC
-,TRBV30,TRBJ1-2,-,CAWNRGTSGYTF,TGTGCCTGGAATAGGGGAACTTCTGGCTACACCTTC
many,TRBV12-3/TRBV12-4,TRBJ2-7,TRBD1,CASSKPGQGYDEQYF,TGTGCCAGCAGCAAACCGGGACAGGGGTACGACGAGCAGTACTTC
-,TRBV5-6,TRBJ2-2,-,CASSHQGGELFF,TGTGCCAGCAGCCACCAAGGCGGGGAGCTGTTTTTT
many,TRBV9,TRBJ2-7,-,CASSGLGQGTLEQYF,TGTGCCAGCAGCGGGCTCGGGCAGGGCACACTCGAGCAGTACTTC
-,TRBV2,TRBJ2-1,TRBD2,CASMGGSSYNEQFF,TGTGCCAGCATGGGGGGGAGCTCCTACAATGAGCAGTTCTTC
many,TRBV11-2,TRBJ2-3,-,CASTPRRGAGTTDTQYF,TGTGCCAGCACCCCACGACGAGGGGCGGGGACCACAGATACGCAGTATTTT
many,TRBV6-2/TRBV6-3,TRBJ2-7,-,CASEGQLGYEQYF,TGTGCCAGCGAAGGACAGTTGGGATACGAGCAGTACTTC
many,TRBV6-6,TRBJ1-1,-,CASSYEGMNTEAFF,TGTGCCAGCAGTTACGAGGGGATGAACACTGAAGCTTTCTTT
many,TRBV5-8,TRBJ2-7,TRBD1,CASSYRDSPYEQYF,TGTGCCAGCAGCTACCGGGACAGCCCCTACGAGCAGTACTTC
-,TRBV7-9,TRBJ2-2,-,CAGKRQADTGELFF,TGTGCCGGCAAGAGGCAGGCGGACACCGGGGAGCTGTTTTTT
once,TRBV7-2,TRBJ1-4,-,CASSQDPNEKLFF,TGCGCCAGCAGCCAAGACCCTAATGAAAAACTGTTTTTT
many,TRBV5-1,TRBJ2-7,TRBD2,CASSDLLAGDYEQYF,TGCGCCAGCAGCGACCTACTAGCGGGAGATTACGAGCAGTACTTC
many,TRBV25-1,TRBJ2-6,-,CASSGPVGHLGVSGANVLTF,TGTGCCAGCAGTGGTCCGGTTGGACACCTCGGAGTCTCTGGGGCCAACGTCCTGACTTTC
-,TRBV7-2,TRBJ2-7,TRBD2,CASSPTSGQGYEQYF,TGTGCCAGCAGCCCGACTAGCGGGCAAGGGTACGAGCAGTACTTC
many,TRBV7-9,TRBJ2-7,TRBD2,CASSQVGTSGFGYEQYF,TGTGCCAGCAGCCAAGTGGGGACTAGCGGGTTCGGCTACGAGCAGTACTTC
-,TRBV4-1,TRBJ2-7,-,CASSQDMGLFSYEQYF,TGCGCCAGCAGCCAAGATATGGGACTTTTCAGCTACGAGCAGTACTTC
few,TRBV15,TRBJ2-7,-,CATSRGDEGSYEQYF,TGTGCCACCAGCAGAGGGGACGAGGGCTCCTACGAGCAGTACTTC
-,TRBV7-9,TRBJ2-2,TRBD2,CASSLLRSGRPGELFF,TGTGCCAGCAGCTTACTTCGAAGCGGGAGGCCCGGGGAGCTGTTTTTT
many,TRBV29-1,TRBJ1-5,-,CSVVESGDQPQHF,TGCAGCGTTGTTGAGAGTGGGGATCAGCCCCAGCATTTT
many,TRBV12-3/TRBV12-4,TRBJ2-7,TRBD1,CASRGTGLYEQYF,TGTGCCAGCAGGGGGACAGGGCTCTACGAGCAGTACTTC
many,TRBV12-3/TRBV12-4,TRBJ1-6,-,CASSFGGPGYNSPLHF,TGTGCCAGCAGTTTCGGGGGGCCTGGTTATAATTCACCCCTCCACTTT
-,TRBV25-1,TRBJ2-7,TRBD2,CASSPVVASGSNEQYF,TGTGCCAGCAGCCCTGTTGTGGCTAGCGGGAGTAACGAGCAGTACTTC
few,TRBV15,TRBJ2-1,TRBD2,CATSRGAGGHIEQFF,TGTGCCACCAGCAGAGGTGCGGGAGGGCACATTGAGCAGTTCTTC
-,TRBV15,TRBJ1-1,-,CATSSSLDALQAFF,TGTGCCACCAGCAGCTCCCTAGACGCGCTACAAGCTTTCTTT
-,TRBV9,TRBJ2-7,-,CASSVGTGGIYEQYF,TGTGCCAGCAGCGTAGGTACTGGGGGGATCTACGAGCAGTACTTC
many,TRBV29-1,TRBJ1-1,-,CSVRAVLNTEAFF,TGCAGCGTTAGGGCAGTACTGAACACTGAAGCTTTCTTT
many,TRBV12-3/TRBV12-4,TRBJ1-5,-,CASSDFRRGYRDRNQPQHF,TGTGCCAGCAGCGACTTTAGGAGGGGCTATAGGGACCGCAATCAGCCCCAGCATTTT
-,TRBV25-1,TRBJ2-7,-,CASLDYYEQYF,TGTGCCAGCTTGGACTACTACGAGCAGTACTTC
-,TRBV29-1,TRBJ2-2,-,CSVSGWNTGELFF,TGCAGCGTTAGCGGATGGAACACCGGGGAGCTGTTTTTT
many,TRBV5-1,TRBJ2-7,-,CASSLSEASYEQYF,TGCGCCAGCAGCTTGTCTGAGGCCTCCTACGAGCAGTACTTC
many,TRBV4-1,TRBJ1-1,-,CASSQDTGEAFF,TGCGCCAGCAGCCAAGATACAGGTGAAGCTTTCTTT
-,TRBV18,TRBJ2-5,-,CASSPGQTYQETQYF,TGTGCCAGCTCACCGGGACAAACGTACCAAGAGACCCAGTACTTC
many,TRBV4-1,TRBJ1-2,-,CASSQVLGYYGYTF,TGCGCCAGCAGCCAAGTTTTAGGGTACTATGGCTACACCTTC
-,TRBV29-1,TRBJ2-6,TRBD1,CSIWRQGAAGANVLTF,TGCAGCATATGGCGACAGGGGGCAGCTGGGGCCAACGTCCTGACTTTC
-,TRBV7-2,TRBJ1-5,TRBD1,CASSSGTGVVQPQHF,TGTGCCAGCAGTTCCGGGACAGGGGTGGTTCAGCCCCAGCATTTT
-,TRBV4-3,TRBJ1-1,-,CASSRASGFVRAFF,TGCGCCAGCAGCCGAGCGTCAGGGTTCGTGCGAGCTTTCTTT
many,TRBV4-1,TRBJ1-1,-,CASSQAANTEAFF,TGCGCCAGCAGCCAAGCAGCGAACACTGAAGCTTTCTTT
-,TRBV15,TRBJ2-3,TRBD2,CATSLPKRERGDTQYF,TGTGCCACCAGCTTACCTAAGCGGGAGAGAGGAGATACGCAGTATTTT
many,TRBV20-1,TRBJ2-7,-,CSAANPGTQNYYEQYF,TGCAGTGCCGCGAACCCCGGGACCCAGAATTACTACGAGCAGTACTTC
-,TRBV10-3,TRBJ2-7,TRBD1,CAITGDRAAYEQYF,TGTGCCATCACTGGGGACAGGGCAGCCTACGAGCAGTACTTC
-,TRBV29-1,TRBJ2-7,-,CTVGSYEQYF,TGCACCGTCGGGTCCTACGAGCAGTACTTC
-,TRBV7-8,TRBJ1-6,TRBD1,CASSRPARRQGTNSPLHF,TGCGCCAGCAGCCGCCCCGCCCGGAGACAGGGGACTAATTCACCCCTCCACTTT